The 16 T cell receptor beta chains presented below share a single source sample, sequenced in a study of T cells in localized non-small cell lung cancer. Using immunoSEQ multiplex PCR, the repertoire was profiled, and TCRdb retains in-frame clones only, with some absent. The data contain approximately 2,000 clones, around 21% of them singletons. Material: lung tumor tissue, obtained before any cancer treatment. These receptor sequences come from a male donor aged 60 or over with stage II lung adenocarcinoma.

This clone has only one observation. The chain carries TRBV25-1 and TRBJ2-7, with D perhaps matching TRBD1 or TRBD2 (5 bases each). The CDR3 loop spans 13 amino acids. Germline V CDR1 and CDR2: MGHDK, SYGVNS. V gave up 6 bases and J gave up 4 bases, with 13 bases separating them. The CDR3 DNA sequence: TGTGCCAGCAGGGGGGACCTATCTTACGAGCAGTACTTC. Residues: CASRGDLSYEQYF.

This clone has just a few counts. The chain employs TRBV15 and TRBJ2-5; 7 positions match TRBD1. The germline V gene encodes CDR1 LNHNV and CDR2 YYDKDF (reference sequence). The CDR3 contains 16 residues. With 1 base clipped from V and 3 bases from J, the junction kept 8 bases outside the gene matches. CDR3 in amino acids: CATSRVPAGTEETQYF. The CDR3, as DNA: TGTGCCACCAGCAGAGTCCCCGCCGGGACAGAAGAGACCCAGTACTTC.

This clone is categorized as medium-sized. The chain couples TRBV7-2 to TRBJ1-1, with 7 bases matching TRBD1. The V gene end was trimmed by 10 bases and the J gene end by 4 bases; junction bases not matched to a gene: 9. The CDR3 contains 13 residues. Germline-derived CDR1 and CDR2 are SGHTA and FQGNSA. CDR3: CAITTGLGTEAFF. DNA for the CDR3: TGTGCCATCACGACAGGGCTGGGCACTGAAGCTTTCTTT.

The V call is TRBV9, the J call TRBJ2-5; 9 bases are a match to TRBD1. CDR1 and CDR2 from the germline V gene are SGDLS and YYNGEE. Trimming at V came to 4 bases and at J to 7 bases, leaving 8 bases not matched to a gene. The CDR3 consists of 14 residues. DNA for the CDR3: TGTGCCAGCAGCCCCGGGACAGGGCGAGGGACCCAGTACTTC. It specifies CASSPGTGRGTQYF.

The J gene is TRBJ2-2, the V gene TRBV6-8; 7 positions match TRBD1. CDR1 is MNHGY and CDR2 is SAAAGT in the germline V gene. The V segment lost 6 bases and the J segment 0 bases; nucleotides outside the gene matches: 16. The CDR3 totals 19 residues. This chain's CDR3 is CASSSWRSFGQANTGELFF. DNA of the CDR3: TGTGCCAGCAGCTCTTGGAGAAGTTTCGGACAGGCGAACACCGGGGAGCTGTTTTTT.

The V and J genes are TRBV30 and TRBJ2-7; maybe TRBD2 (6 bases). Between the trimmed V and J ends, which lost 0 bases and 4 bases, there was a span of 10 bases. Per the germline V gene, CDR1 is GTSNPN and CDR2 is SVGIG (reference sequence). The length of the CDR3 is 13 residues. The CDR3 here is CAWSVGRRYEQYF. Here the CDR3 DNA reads TGTGCCTGGAGTGTAGGGAGGAGGTACGAGCAGTACTTC.

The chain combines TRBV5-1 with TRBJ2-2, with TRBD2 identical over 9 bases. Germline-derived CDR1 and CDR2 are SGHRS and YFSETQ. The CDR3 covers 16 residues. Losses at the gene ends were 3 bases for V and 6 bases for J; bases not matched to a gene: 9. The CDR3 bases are TGCGCCAGCAGCTCGCCCGGGGTAGCGGGGGCCGGGGAGCTGTTTTTT. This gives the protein CASSSPGVAGAGELFF.

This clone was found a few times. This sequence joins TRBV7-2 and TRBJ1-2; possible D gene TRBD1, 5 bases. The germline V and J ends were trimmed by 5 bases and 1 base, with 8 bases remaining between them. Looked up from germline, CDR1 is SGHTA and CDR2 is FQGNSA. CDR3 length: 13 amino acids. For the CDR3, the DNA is TGTGCCAGCAGCCGGGACGGTAACTATGGCTACACCTTC. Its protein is CASSRDGNYGYTF.

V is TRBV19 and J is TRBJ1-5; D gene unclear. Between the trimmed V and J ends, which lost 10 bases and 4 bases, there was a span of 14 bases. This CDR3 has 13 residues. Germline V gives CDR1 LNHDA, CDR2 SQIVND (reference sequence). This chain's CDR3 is CATQYNGNQPQHF. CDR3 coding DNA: TGTGCCACCCAGTATAATGGGAATCAGCCCCAGCATTTT. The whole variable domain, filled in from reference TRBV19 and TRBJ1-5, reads DGGITQSPKYLFRKEGQNVTLSCEQNLNHDAMYWYRQDPGQGLRLIYYSQIVNDFQKGDIAEGYSVSREKKESFPLTVTSAQKNPTAFYLCATQYNGNQPQHFGDGTRLSIL.

The CDR3 here is CASSPRRGPTGELFF. DNA of the CDR3: TGTGCCAGCTCACCACGGCGGGGGCCCACCGGGGAGCTGTTTTTT. This rearrangement joins TRBV18 to TRBJ2-2; possible D gene TRBD2, 7 bases. Germline V gene data show CDR1 as KGHSH and CDR2 as LQKENI. Trimming removed 1 base from V and 4 bases from J, with 10 bases in between. CDR3 length: 15 residues.

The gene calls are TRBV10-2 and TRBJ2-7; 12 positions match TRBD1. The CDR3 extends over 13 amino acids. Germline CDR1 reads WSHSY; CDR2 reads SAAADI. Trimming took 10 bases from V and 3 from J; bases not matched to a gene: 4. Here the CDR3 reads CATGTGGFYEQYF. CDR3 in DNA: TGCGCCACGGGGACAGGGGGCTTCTACGAGCAGTACTTC.

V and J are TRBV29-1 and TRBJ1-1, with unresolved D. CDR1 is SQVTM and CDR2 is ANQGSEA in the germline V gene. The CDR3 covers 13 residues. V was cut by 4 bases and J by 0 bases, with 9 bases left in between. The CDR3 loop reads CSVGKTLNTEAFF. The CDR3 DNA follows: TGCAGCGTTGGGAAAACCCTGAACACTGAAGCTTTCTTT. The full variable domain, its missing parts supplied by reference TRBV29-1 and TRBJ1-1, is SAVISQKPSRDICQRGTSLTIQCQVDSQVTMMFWYRQQPGQSLTLIATANQGSEATYESGFVIDKFPISRPNLTFSTLTVSNMSPEDSSIYLCSVGKTLNTEAFFGQGTRLTVV.

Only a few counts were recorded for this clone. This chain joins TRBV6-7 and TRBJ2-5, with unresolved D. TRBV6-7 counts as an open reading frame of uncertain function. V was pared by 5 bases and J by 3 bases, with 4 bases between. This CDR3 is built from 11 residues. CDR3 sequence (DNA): TGTGCCAGCAGTATTGAAGAGACCCAGTACTTC. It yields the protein CASSIEETQYF.

CDR3 sequence (DNA): TGTGCCATCAGTGGAGGACAGGGGGACTCTAACTATGGCTACACCTTC. Its translation is CAISGGQGDSNYGYTF. The gene calls are TRBV10-3 and TRBJ1-2; 10 bases fit TRBD1. V gave up 4 bases and J gave up 0 bases; unmatched junction bases: 5. Germline loops: CDR1 ENHRY, CDR2 SYGVKD. This CDR3 contains 16 residues.

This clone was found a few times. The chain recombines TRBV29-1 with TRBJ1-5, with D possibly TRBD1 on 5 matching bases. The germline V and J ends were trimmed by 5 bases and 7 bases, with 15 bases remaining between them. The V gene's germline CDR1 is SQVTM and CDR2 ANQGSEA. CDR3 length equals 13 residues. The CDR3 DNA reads TGCAGCGTTACCCAGGGAGCCGGACAGCCCCAGCATTTT. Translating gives CSVTQGAGQPQHF.

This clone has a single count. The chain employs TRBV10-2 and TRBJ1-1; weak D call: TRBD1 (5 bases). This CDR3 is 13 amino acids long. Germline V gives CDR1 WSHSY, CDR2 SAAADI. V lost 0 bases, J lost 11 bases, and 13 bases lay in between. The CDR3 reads CASSESGGTRAFF. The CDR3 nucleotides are TGCGCCAGCAGTGAGTCGGGGGGGACCCGGGCTTTCTTT.